This TCR beta chain stems from a study of identical twins. V was pared by 4 bases and J by 8 bases, with 14 bases between. The CDR3 runs 14 residues. Germline V gene sequence: CDR1 SNHLY, CDR2 FYNNEI. TCRdb reprocessed the 5' RACE reads with MiXCR, giving one entry per CDR3 protein. The sample shows some 900,000 distinct CDR3 sequences, approximately 13% of them seen only once. This clonotype has just one count. These same records also appear under a second study, on yellow fever vaccine responses in identical twins.

The rearrangement joins TRBV2 to TRBJ1-4; D is perhaps TRBD1 (5 bases). Sequences were obtained from PBMCs. The receptor's source is a woman between 18 and 29 years old in good health. The DNA of the CDR3 is TGTGCCAGCAGTGCGGACTCTGGGGACGAAAAACTGTTTTTT. The encoded protein is CASSADSGDEKLFF.